A selection of T cell receptor beta chains follows, all from one sample in a study of CD8 T cells in ankylosing spondylitis. TCRdb redid the calling of the 5' RACE reads with MiXCR, one entry per CDR3 protein. The sample lists 750,000 to 850,000 distinct CDR3 sequences; approximately 12% were seen once. Sequenced: blood, either unsorted or a sorted T cell fraction (not recorded which). Receptor source: a male donor with ankylosing spondylitis. Both conserved end residues are part of each CDR3. Fields, in order: D gene, clone size, J gene, V gene, CDR3 protein, CDR3 DNA. A D gene is named only where the DNA matches it firmly. The size of a clone is reported for some rows only, either as once, few or many, or as a class for expanded clones.

D gene: TRBD2
clone size: -
J gene: TRBJ2-5
V gene: TRBV5-1
CDR3 protein: CASKGLAGETQYF
CDR3 DNA: TGCGCCAGCAAGGGACTAGCGGGAGAGACCCAGTACTTC

D gene: -
clone size: -
J gene: TRBJ2-5
V gene: TRBV6-5
CDR3 protein: CASSNLPGTSWQTQYF
CDR3 DNA: TGTGCCAGCAGTAACTTACCGGGCACTAGCTGGCAGACCCAGTACTTC

D gene: TRBD1
clone size: many
J gene: TRBJ1-1
V gene: TRBV20-1
CDR3 protein: CSASGPGGETEAFF
CDR3 DNA: TGCAGTGCTAGCGGTCCAGGGGGCGAGACTGAAGCTTTCTTT

D gene: -
clone size: -
J gene: TRBJ2-3
V gene: TRBV27
CDR3 protein: CASSSVLAPWVTQYF
CDR3 DNA: TGTGCCAGCAGTTCGGTTCTGGCCCCTTGGGTTACGCAGTATTTT

D gene: TRBD1
clone size: few
J gene: TRBJ2-1
V gene: TRBV24-1
CDR3 protein: CATSDPGQGSHEQFF
CDR3 DNA: TGTGCCACCAGTGATCCGGGACAGGGCTCGCATGAGCAGTTCTTC

D gene: -
clone size: few
J gene: TRBJ2-3
V gene: TRBV18
CDR3 protein: CASSPQQIDTDTQYF
CDR3 DNA: TGTGCCAGCTCACCGCAACAGATAGACACAGATACGCAGTATTTT

D gene: -
clone size: few
J gene: TRBJ2-5
V gene: TRBV20-1
CDR3 protein: CSASKAVETQYF
CDR3 DNA: TGCAGTGCTAGTAAGGCGGTTGAGACCCAGTACTTC

D gene: -
clone size: -
J gene: TRBJ2-1
V gene: TRBV5-6
CDR3 protein: CARSLGRRNEQFF
CDR3 DNA: TGTGCCAGGAGCCTAGGGAGACGGAATGAGCAGTTCTTC

D gene: TRBD1
clone size: -
J gene: TRBJ1-2
V gene: TRBV29-1
CDR3 protein: CSVEPPPGKGADYGYTF
CDR3 DNA: TGCAGCGTTGAACCCCCTCCGGGAAAGGGGGCGGACTATGGCTACACCTTC

D gene: -
clone size: -
J gene: TRBJ2-4
V gene: TRBV5-1
CDR3 protein: CASSLDSPPTIQYF
CDR3 DNA: TGCGCCAGCAGCTTAGACAGCCCCCCGACCATTCAGTACTTC

D gene: -
clone size: -
J gene: TRBJ1-3
V gene: TRBV29-1
CDR3 protein: CSVTYSGNTIYF
CDR3 DNA: TGCAGCGTTACCTACTCTGGAAACACCATATATTTT

D gene: TRBD2
clone size: -
J gene: TRBJ2-1
V gene: TRBV7-9
CDR3 protein: CASLLAGGPNNEQFF
CDR3 DNA: TGTGCCAGCCTACTAGCGGGAGGGCCTAACAATGAGCAGTTCTTC

D gene: -
clone size: few
J gene: TRBJ1-1
V gene: TRBV27
CDR3 protein: CASSRRRDGTEAFF
CDR3 DNA: TGTGCCAGCAGTAGACGCAGGGACGGCACTGAAGCTTTCTTT

D gene: -
clone size: -
J gene: TRBJ2-3
V gene: TRBV27
CDR3 protein: CASSSRKAAAYTDTQYF
CDR3 DNA: TGTGCCAGCAGTTCGCGGAAGGCGGCCGCGTACACAGATACGCAGTATTTT

D gene: TRBD2
clone size: few
J gene: TRBJ2-1
V gene: TRBV11-1
CDR3 protein: CASSLGWLAGRRFYNEQFF
CDR3 DNA: TGTGCCAGCAGCCTAGGGTGGCTAGCGGGGAGAAGATTTTACAATGAGCAGTTCTTC

D gene: TRBD1
clone size: -
J gene: TRBJ2-3
V gene: TRBV20-1
CDR3 protein: CSVYYRGPDTQYF
CDR3 DNA: TGCAGTGTCTACTACAGGGGCCCAGATACGCAGTATTTT

D gene: -
clone size: many
J gene: TRBJ1-1
V gene: TRBV15
CDR3 protein: CATSRERGTEAFF
CDR3 DNA: TGTGCCACCAGCAGGGAACGAGGAACTGAAGCTTTCTTT

D gene: TRBD1
clone size: -
J gene: TRBJ2-5
V gene: TRBV28
CDR3 protein: CASSRLGDRYQETQYF
CDR3 DNA: TGTGCCAGCAGTCGGTTAGGGGACAGATATCAAGAGACCCAGTACTTC

D gene: TRBD1
clone size: many
J gene: TRBJ1-2
V gene: TRBV7-2
CDR3 protein: CASSFGGQGQTKGYTF
CDR3 DNA: TGTGCCAGCAGCTTTGGGGGACAGGGGCAAACGAAAGGCTACACCTTC

D gene: -
clone size: -
J gene: TRBJ1-1
V gene: TRBV5-1
CDR3 protein: CASSLSSVLTEAFF
CDR3 DNA: TGCGCCAGCAGCTTGTCATCGGTATTAACTGAAGCTTTCTTT

D gene: -
clone size: -
J gene: TRBJ2-1
V gene: TRBV6-5
CDR3 protein: CASSYSPGSHNEQFF
CDR3 DNA: TGTGCCAGCAGTTACTCTCCAGGGAGCCACAATGAGCAGTTCTTC

D gene: TRBD2
clone size: -
J gene: TRBJ2-5
V gene: TRBV20-1
CDR3 protein: CSPLTGLVKETQYF
CDR3 DNA: TGCAGTCCCCTGACCGGACTAGTAAAGGAGACCCAGTACTTC

D gene: -
clone size: -
J gene: TRBJ2-3
V gene: TRBV5-1
CDR3 protein: CASSSYRVDTQYF
CDR3 DNA: TGCGCCAGCAGCTCTTACAGGGTAGATACGCAGTATTTT

D gene: TRBD2
clone size: -
J gene: TRBJ2-7
V gene: TRBV6-6
CDR3 protein: CASRLAEPYEQYF
CDR3 DNA: TGTGCCAGCCGCCTAGCGGAACCCTACGAGCAGTACTTC

D gene: -
clone size: few
J gene: TRBJ2-3
V gene: TRBV7-9
CDR3 protein: CASSPSRAGPTDTQYF
CDR3 DNA: TGTGCCAGCAGCCCCAGTCGGGCGGGACCCACAGATACGCAGTATTTT

D gene: TRBD1
clone size: few
J gene: TRBJ2-1
V gene: TRBV6-2/TRBV6-3
CDR3 protein: CASRDRGSPYNEQFF
CDR3 DNA: TGTGCCAGCAGAGACAGGGGTAGCCCCTACAATGAGCAGTTCTTC

D gene: TRBD1
clone size: few
J gene: TRBJ2-5
V gene: TRBV19
CDR3 protein: CASTIGTGGEETQYF
CDR3 DNA: TGTGCCAGTACCATTGGGACAGGGGGTGAGGAGACCCAGTACTTC

D gene: -
clone size: many
J gene: TRBJ2-7
V gene: TRBV20-1
CDR3 protein: CSASRDSAYEQYF
CDR3 DNA: TGCAGTGCTAGCCGGGACTCAGCCTACGAGCAGTACTTC

D gene: -
clone size: -
J gene: TRBJ2-5
V gene: TRBV7-2
CDR3 protein: CASSHGGTQETQYF
CDR3 DNA: TGTGCCAGCAGCCATGGAGGGACTCAAGAGACCCAGTACTTC

D gene: -
clone size: few
J gene: TRBJ1-1
V gene: TRBV5-6
CDR3 protein: CASSLPRHINTEAFF
CDR3 DNA: TGTGCCAGCAGCTTACCGAGGCATATCAACACTGAAGCTTTCTTT

D gene: -
clone size: -
J gene: TRBJ1-1
V gene: TRBV30
CDR3 protein: CAWSQGLGTEAFF
CDR3 DNA: TGTGCCTGGAGTCAGGGGCTGGGGACTGAAGCTTTCTTT

D gene: TRBD2
clone size: -
J gene: TRBJ2-2
V gene: TRBV20-1
CDR3 protein: CSSRSGSSSGELFF
CDR3 DNA: TGCAGTTCCCGTAGCGGGAGTAGTAGCGGGGAGCTGTTTTTT

D gene: TRBD2
clone size: few
J gene: TRBJ2-1
V gene: TRBV5-6
CDR3 protein: CASSLAPQTSGRRYNEQFF
CDR3 DNA: TGTGCCAGCAGCTTGGCCCCCCAGACTAGCGGGAGAAGATACAATGAGCAGTTCTTC

D gene: TRBD1
clone size: -
J gene: TRBJ2-3
V gene: TRBV25-1
CDR3 protein: CASSEGVRGITDTQYF
CDR3 DNA: TGTGCCAGCAGTGAAGGCGTCAGGGGGATCACAGATACGCAGTATTTT